This TCR beta chain was obtained from a study of Ad26.COV2.S vaccination and SARS-CoV-2 variants. Study observations and caveats: The analyses of TCR breadth and depth may have understated the size of total T cell responses.

Method: immunoSEQ multiplex PCR; TCRdb's copy keeps in-frame clones and lacks some. The sample comprises roughly 500,000 clones, about 83% of which are singletons, and 9.5% to 15% rests with the top ten. Regarding this clone: No antigen is known for it.

Germline trimming cut 3 bases from V and 4 bases from J; bases unmatched to any gene: 6. The CDR3 runs to 15 residues. The germline gives CDR1 SEHNR, CDR2 FQNEAQ (reference sequence). Treatment described: 15 to 20 received Ad26.COV2.S at low or high dose, single or two shots; 5 received placebo; per-sample allocation not given. Sampling took place 63 days after the first vaccine or placebo injection. Boston supplied an adult donor aged 18-55 years. SARS-CoV-2 spike from the Wuhan strain was encoded by the vaccine, an Ad26 vector. The sequence derives from a person aged 18-65 years who received the Ad26.COV2.S COVID-19 vaccine or a placebo. The sequencing used peripheral blood, collected in a trial of Ad26.COV2.S vaccine versus placebo. The V gene is TRBV7-9, the J gene TRBJ2-1; 7 nucleotides line up with TRBD2. The chain's CDR3 is CASSLSQAGYNEQFF. CDR3 in DNA: TGTGCCAGCAGCTTGTCGCAAGCGGGATACAATGAGCAGTTCTTC.